This entry concerns a single T cell receptor beta chain. No cognate antigen has been identified for it. Base qualities were left out, and no much larger clone turns up one base away. This sample is part of a study of T cell repertoires in MIS-A myocarditis (dated by TCRdb to 2021 to 2024). The QIAamp DNA FFPE kit was used to extract genomic DNA from formalin-fixed paraffin-embedded autopsy tissue. TCRbeta CDR3 regions were amplified with the immunoSEQ bias-controlled multiplex PCR and sequenced at high throughput. The source study handled its data this way. CDR3 sequences were collapsed and filtered by the immunoSEQ vendor pipeline to quantify abundance and frequency of each unique TCRbeta CDR3. Using a 90% global sequence identity threshold, CD-HIT clustered dominant CDR3 amino acid sequences together with SARS-CoV-2-specific ImmuneCODE TCRbeta sequences. Clones were classed as hyperexpanded at frequencies of 0.1 to 1 and as large at frequencies of 0.01 to 0.1. MiXCR was used to confirm CDR3 amino acid sequences and V and J gene assignments of dominant clones. The R stringdist package was used to compute Levenshtein distances between the patient clonotypes and the ImmuneCODE hits. TCRdb provides this immuneACCESS table in a form limited to in-frame rearrangements. Some clones are lacking; in checked studies, under half of them reflect an unresolved V gene, and why the rest are absent is not known. V and J calls and clone size follow that table, whereas D and trimming were derived from the DNA. This sample is represented by 11,000 or so clones; 83% of them were singletons. 25% to 30% of the sample is taken by the ten largest.

The germline V gene provides CDR1 SGDLS and CDR2 YYNGEE. V is cut by 4 bases and J by 6 bases, and the space between the germline ends is 10 bases. The CDR3 covers 13 residues, taking in both the cysteine and the phenylalanine. Of all the DNA, just the CDR3 is kept, 39 bases in frame from base 1. The receptor comes from a man aged 18 to 35 with fulminant myocarditis from multisystem inflammatory syndrome in adults (MIS-A) after COVID-19. The sequence links TRBV9 to TRBJ2-2, with no confident D gene call. The material sequenced was right ventricle heart tissue obtained at autopsy. This sample's cell subset or site label indicates: cardiac tissue sample (left or right ventricle, interventricular septum, or pericardium). The DNA is as follows: TGTGCCAGCAGCCCGACGGACCCCGGGGAGCTGTTTTTT. Protein translation: CASSPTDPGELFF.